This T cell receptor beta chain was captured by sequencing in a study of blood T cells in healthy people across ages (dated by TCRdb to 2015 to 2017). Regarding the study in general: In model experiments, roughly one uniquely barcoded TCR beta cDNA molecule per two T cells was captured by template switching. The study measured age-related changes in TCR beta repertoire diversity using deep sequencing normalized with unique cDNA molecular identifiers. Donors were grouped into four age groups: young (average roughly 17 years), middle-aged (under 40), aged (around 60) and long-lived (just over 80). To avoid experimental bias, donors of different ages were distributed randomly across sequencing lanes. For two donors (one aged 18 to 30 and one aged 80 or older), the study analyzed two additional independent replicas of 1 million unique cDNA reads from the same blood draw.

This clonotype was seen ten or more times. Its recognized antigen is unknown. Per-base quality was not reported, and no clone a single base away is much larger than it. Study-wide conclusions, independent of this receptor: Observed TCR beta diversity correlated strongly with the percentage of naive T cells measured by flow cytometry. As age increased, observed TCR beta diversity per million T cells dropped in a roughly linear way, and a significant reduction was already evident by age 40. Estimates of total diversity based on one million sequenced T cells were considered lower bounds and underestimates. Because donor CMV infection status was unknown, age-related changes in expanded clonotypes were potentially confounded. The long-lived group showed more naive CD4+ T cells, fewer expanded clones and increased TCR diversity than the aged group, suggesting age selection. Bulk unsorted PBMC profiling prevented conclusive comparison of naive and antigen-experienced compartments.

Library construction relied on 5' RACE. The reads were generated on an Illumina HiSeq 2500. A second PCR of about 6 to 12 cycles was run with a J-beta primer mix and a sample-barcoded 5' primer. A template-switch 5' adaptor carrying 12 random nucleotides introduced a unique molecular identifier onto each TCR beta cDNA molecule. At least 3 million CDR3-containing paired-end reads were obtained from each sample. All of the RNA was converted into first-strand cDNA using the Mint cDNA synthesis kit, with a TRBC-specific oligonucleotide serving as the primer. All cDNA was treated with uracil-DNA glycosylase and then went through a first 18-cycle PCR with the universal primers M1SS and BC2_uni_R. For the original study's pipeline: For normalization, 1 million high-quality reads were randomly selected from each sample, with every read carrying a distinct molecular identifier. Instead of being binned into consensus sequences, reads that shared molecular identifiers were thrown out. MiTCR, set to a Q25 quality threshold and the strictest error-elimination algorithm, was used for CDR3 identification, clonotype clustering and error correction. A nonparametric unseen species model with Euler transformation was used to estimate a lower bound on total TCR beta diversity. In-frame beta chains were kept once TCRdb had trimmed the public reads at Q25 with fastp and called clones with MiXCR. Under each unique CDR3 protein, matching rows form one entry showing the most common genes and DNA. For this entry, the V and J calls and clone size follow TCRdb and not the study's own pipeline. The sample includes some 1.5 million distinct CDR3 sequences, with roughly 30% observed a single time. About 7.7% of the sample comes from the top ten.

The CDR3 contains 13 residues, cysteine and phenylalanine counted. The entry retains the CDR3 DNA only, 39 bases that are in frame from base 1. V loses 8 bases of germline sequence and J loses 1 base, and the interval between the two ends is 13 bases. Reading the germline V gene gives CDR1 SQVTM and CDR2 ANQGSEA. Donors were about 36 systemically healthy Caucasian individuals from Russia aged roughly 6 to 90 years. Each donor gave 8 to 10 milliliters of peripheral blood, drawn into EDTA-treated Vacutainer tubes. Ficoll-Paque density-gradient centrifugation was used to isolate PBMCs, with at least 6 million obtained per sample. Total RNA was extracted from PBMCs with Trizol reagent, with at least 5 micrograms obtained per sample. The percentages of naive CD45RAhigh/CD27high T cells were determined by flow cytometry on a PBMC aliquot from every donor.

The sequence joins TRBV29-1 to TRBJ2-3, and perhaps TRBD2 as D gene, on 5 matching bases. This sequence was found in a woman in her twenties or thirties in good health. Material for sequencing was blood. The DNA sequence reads TGCAGCCCCGAGGGTGGCTGCACAGATACGCAGTATTTT. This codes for CSPEGGCTDTQYF.